The present entry profiles one T cell receptor (beta chain) with its context. Sequencing was performed with immunoSEQ multiplex PCR; in TCRdb, only in-frame clones are kept and a portion is missing. Among approximately 440,000 clones listed, around 91% were seen once. This entry belongs to a study of blood T cell repertoires in COVID-19. Germline V gene data show CDR1 as KGHSH and CDR2 as LQKENI. The CDR3 is 18 residues long. Trimming cost V 3 bases and J 0 bases, with 18 bases left between them. The study recruited people aged about 18 to 90 years across some 23 US areas. Categorization into cohorts depended on clinical history that participants reported. Symptom resolution, clearance, or two negative PCRs marked the recovered donors of Cohort 3.

The receptor was isolated from a man aged 18 to 29 who had recovered from COVID-19. The sequencing sample was made of PBMCs or T cells enriched from blood (not recorded which). The chain employs TRBV18 and TRBJ2-1, with D uncertain. CDR3 amino acids: CASSPQNQATSSYNEQFF. In DNA, the CDR3 is TGTGCCAGCTCACCCCAAAATCAGGCGACGAGCTCCTACAATGAGCAGTTCTTC.